Below are 18 T cell receptor beta chains sequenced from a single sample in a study of T cell responses to AZD1222 COVID-19 vaccine. Profiled with immunoSEQ multiplex PCR; TCRdb holds only in-frame clones, not every one. The data show roughly 150,000 clones, about 92% seen once. Sequenced here: peripheral blood, sampled on day 0 of AZD1222 vaccination. The receptors come from an adult in good health.

This clone was picked up one time. V gene TRBV18 combines with J gene TRBJ1-5; TRBD1 matches 12 bases. Germline values: CDR1 KGHSH, CDR2 LQKENI. Losses at the gene ends were 5 bases for V and 3 bases for J; bases not matched to a gene: 5. The CDR3 runs to 16 residues. CDR3 DNA: TGTGCCAGCTCAACCGGGACAGGGGGCAACAATCAGCCCCAGCATTTT. Its translation is CASSTGTGGNNQPQHF.

This CDR3 is CASRRTEYYGYTF. Here the CDR3 DNA reads TGTGCCAGCAGACGGACGGAATACTATGGCTACACCTTC. This chain links TRBV19 with TRBJ1-2, with D hard to call. The V gene lost 9 bases and the J gene lost 3 bases, with 14 bases spanning the gap. The CDR3 has 13 residues. The germline CDR1 and CDR2 sequences are LNHDA and SQIVND (reference sequence).

This CDR3 is CASSLWATGEGYEQYF. The CDR3 DNA reads TGTGCCAGCAGCTTATGGGCGACAGGGGAGGGCTACGAGCAGTACTTC. The V call is TRBV7-9, the J call TRBJ2-7; a possible D gene is TRBD1 (8 bases). The CDR3 has 16 amino acids. CDR1 and CDR2 from the germline V gene are SEHNR and FQNEAQ (reference sequence). V was pared by 2 bases and J by 3 bases, with 17 bases between. Based on the CDR3 plus reference TRBV7-9 and TRBJ2-7, the full variable domain is DTGVSQNPRHKITKRGQNVTFRCDPISEHNRLYWYRQTLGQGPEFLTYFQNEAQLEKSRLLSDRFSAERPKGSFSTLEIQRTEQGDSAMYLCASSLWATGEGYEQYFGPGTRLTVT.

The rearrangement uses TRBV10-2 and TRBJ1-1; D gene ambiguous. V was trimmed by 2 bases and J by 5 bases, leaving 9 bases between them. Germline CDR1 and CDR2: WSHSY and SAAADI. The CDR3 has 13 amino acids. The CDR3 loop is CASSEVRVTEAFF. The CDR3 coding sequence is TGCGCCAGCAGTGAGGTGCGAGTTACTGAAGCTTTCTTT.

J is TRBJ1-5 and V is TRBV7-8; D is unclear. With 4 bases removed from V and 1 base from J, the gap between germline ends came to 8 bases. The germline V gene encodes CDR1 SGHVS and CDR2 FQNEAQ. This CDR3 has 14 residues. This CDR3 reads CASSSGPSNQPQHF. In nucleotides, the CDR3 is TGTGCCAGCAGCTCGGGTCCGAGCAATCAGCCCCAGCATTTT.

J is TRBJ1-5 and V is TRBV6-2 or TRBV6-3; D gene unclear. Trimming shortened V by 5 bases and J by 4 bases, and 15 bases separated the two germline ends. The CDR3 spans 15 residues. CDR1 is MNHEY, CDR2 SVGEGT, per germline. The CDR3 coding sequence is TGTGCCAGCAGTCAAGTCGGCTTGGGGAATCAGCCCCAGCATTTT. This codes for CASSQVGLGNQPQHF.

The V gene is TRBV5-1, the J gene TRBJ2-1; 8 bases agree with TRBD2. The germline gives CDR1 SGHRS, CDR2 YFSETQ. With 4 bases clipped from V and 5 bases from J, the junction kept 5 bases outside the gene matches. The CDR3 is 14 residues long. CDR3: CASSRGGAHNEQFF. CDR3 nucleotide sequence: TGCGCCAGCAGCCGGGGGGGAGCCCACAATGAGCAGTTCTTC.

This clone was counted a single time. The J gene is TRBJ1-2, the V gene TRBV7-6; 7 bases align to TRBD1. Germline CDR1 and CDR2: SGHVS and FNYEAQ. There are 17 residues in the CDR3. V shed 3 bases, J shed 8 bases, and the junction held 18 bases outside the gene matches. The DNA for the CDR3 is TGTGCCAGCAGCTTCGGATCAAGAGGGGGCAGGAGTCGCGGCTACACCTTC. Translating gives CASSFGSRGGRSRGYTF. The variable domain in full, with the rest retrieved from reference TRBV7-6 and TRBJ1-2, is GAGVSQSPRYKVTKRGQDVALRCDPISGHVSLYWYRQALGQGPEFLTYFNYEAQQDKSGLPNDRFSAERPEGSISTLTIQRTEQRDSAMYRCASSFGSRGGRSRGYTFGSGTRLTVV.

This chain joins TRBV29-1 and TRBJ2-7; 8 bases map to TRBD2. Germline CDR1 and CDR2: SQVTM and ANQGSEA. Trimming cost V 8 bases and J 0 bases; bases outside gene matches: 6. This CDR3 contains 13 residues. The CDR3 nucleotides read TGCAGCACAAGCACTAGCGGCTCCTACGAGCAGTACTTC. Its translation: CSTSTSGSYEQYF.

V is TRBV12-5 and J is TRBJ2-3; D tentatively reads TRBD1 or TRBD2 (5 bases each). The CDR3 is 19 residues long. Germline CDR1 is LGHNT and CDR2 is FRNRAP. The germline V and J ends were trimmed by 0 bases and 4 bases, with 23 bases remaining between them. The CDR3 DNA reads as TGTGCTAGTGGTTTGGTACTGGGGCACCTCACTGGAGGCGCAGATACGCAGTATTTT. This sequence encodes CASGLVLGHLTGGADTQYF.

The gene calls are TRBV15 and TRBJ2-7; 8 bases are shared with TRBD1. Germline lookup yields CDR1 LNHNV and CDR2 YYDKDF (reference sequence). The CDR3 spans 15 residues. The J segment lost 7 bases and the V segment lost 0 bases, leaving 8 bases of the junction unmatched. CDR3 sequence (DNA): TGTGCCACCAGCAGAGATGTGGACAGGGCCGGGGAGCAGTACTTC. Translation: CATSRDVDRAGEQYF.

The gene calls are TRBV27 and TRBJ1-5, with no clear D. Deletions cut 4 bases from V and 1 base from J, with 5 bases between. Germline V gives CDR1 MNHEY, CDR2 SMNVEV (reference sequence). The CDR3 contains 13 residues. CDR3 protein: CASSSRSNQPQHF. In nucleotides, the CDR3 is TGTGCCAGCAGTTCCAGAAGCAATCAGCCCCAGCATTTT.

The CDR3 bases are TGTGCCAGCAGCCCTTGGGGGACTAGCTCCTACAATGAGCAGTTCTTC. Translated: CASSPWGTSSYNEQFF. The rearrangement joins TRBV6-2 or TRBV6-3 to TRBJ2-1; TRBD2 agrees at 8 bases. The CDR3 totals 16 residues. Germline V lookup: CDR1 MNHEY, CDR2 SVGEGT. Trimming cost V 6 bases and J 0 bases; bases outside gene matches: 7.

Here the CDR3 DNA reads TGTGCCAGCAGCTTGGCTCCCTTAGGAGGAAACACCATATATTTT. Translating gives CASSLAPLGGNTIYF. The chain is built from TRBV5-6 and TRBJ1-3, with D unclear. V lost 0 bases and J lost 4, with 11 bases in between. The CDR3 extends over 15 amino acids. The germline V gene encodes CDR1 SGHDT and CDR2 YYEEEE.

The chain carries TRBV24-1 and TRBJ1-6, with TRBD1 identical over 7 bases. Germline-derived CDR1 and CDR2 are KGHDR and SFDVKD. The CDR3 is 18 residues long. The ends lost 3 bases at V and 6 bases at J; junction bases unmatched: 13. The CDR3 DNA is TGTGCCACCAGTGATCTTTACTTATTTGACAGGGCTAATTCACCCCTCCACTTT. Translated: CATSDLYLFDRANSPLHF.

The rearrangement joins TRBV6-2 or TRBV6-3 to TRBJ2-3; D is possibly TRBD1 or TRBD2 (6 bases each). With 2 bases removed from V and 4 bases from J, the gap between germline ends came to 10 bases. The CDR3 contains 14 residues. In germline, CDR1 is MNHEY, CDR2 SVGEGT. In DNA form, the CDR3 reads TGTGCCAGCAGTTACCCGGGGGCCGCAGATACGCAGTATTTT. This translates into CASSYPGAADTQYF.

V and J are TRBV27 and TRBJ1-2; 8 bases are shared with TRBD1. Losses at the gene ends were 5 bases for V and 7 bases for J; bases not matched to a gene: 9. From germline, CDR1 is MNHEY and CDR2 SMNVEV (reference sequence). The length of the CDR3 is 14 residues. CDR3 region: CASSPGQGKGGYTF. The CDR3 DNA reads as TGTGCCAGCAGTCCAGGACAGGGCAAGGGTGGCTACACCTTC.

The chain combines TRBV6-5 with TRBJ1-2; D is uncertain. From germline, CDR1 is MNHEY and CDR2 SVGAGI. This CDR3 is 14 amino acids long. Trimming took 6 bases from V and 3 from J, leaving 14 bases between them. CDR3: CASRKEGSYYGYTF. The CDR3 DNA is TGTGCCAGCAGAAAGGAGGGCTCGTACTATGGCTACACCTTC.